The 28 T cell receptor beta chains listed next were all sequenced from one sample in a study of T cells in Graves' hyperthyroidism and ophthalmopathy. TCR beta CDR3 sequences were amplified from RNA transcripts. The TCR CDR3 first-round RT-PCR relied on the HTBI primer set. MiXCR, applied by TCRdb to the multiplex PCR reads, yields one record per CDR3 protein. The sample lists about half a million distinct CDR3 sequences, 22% occurring once. Sequencing used blood. The receptors were gathered from a woman between 65 and 79 years old with Graves' ophthalmopathy.

A few counts support this clonotype. The V gene is TRBV10-3, the J gene TRBJ1-1; TRBD1 is a possible D gene (5 bases). This CDR3 has 15 amino acids. Germline CDR1 is ENHRY and CDR2 is SYGVKD. The V and J ends lost 3 bases and 0 bases respectively, with 11 bases between them. The CDR3 bases are TGTGCCATCAGTGATACAGGTACGATGAACACTGAAGCTTTCTTT. This encodes CAISDTGTMNTEAFF.

This clonotype showed up many times. The genes are TRBV28 and TRBJ1-5; 9 positions agree with TRBD1. The length of the CDR3 is 12 residues. Looked up from germline, CDR1 is MDHEN and CDR2 is SYDVKM. With V trimmed by 3 bases and J by 12 bases, 3 bases remained unmatched. CDR3 in DNA: TGTGCCAGCAGTTTCGGGGGACAGGGCCAGCATTTT. It specifies CASSFGGQGQHF.

The chain combines TRBV20-1 with TRBJ1-2; 8 bases align to TRBD1. CDR1 and CDR2 (germline): DFQATT, SNEGSKA (reference sequence). This CDR3 spans 13 amino acids. The ends lost 2 bases at V and 6 bases at J; junction bases unmatched: 5. This chain's CDR3 is CSARIRGRDGYTF. The CDR3 bases are TGCAGTGCTAGAATCAGGGGGCGGGATGGCTACACCTTC.

Ten or more counts support this clonotype. V and J are TRBV2 and TRBJ2-7; D unclear. The CDR3 runs 12 residues. Germline loops: CDR1 SNHLY, CDR2 FYNNEI. Trimming stripped 5 bases from V and 5 bases from J, with 10 bases between. The CDR3 here is CASSLSADEQYF. CDR3 bases: TGTGCCAGCAGTCTATCGGCGGACGAGCAGTACTTC.

This clonotype has just a few counts. The chain joins TRBV19 to TRBJ2-1; D uncertain. V shed 3 bases and J shed 8 bases, with 17 bases lying between them. In germline, CDR1 is LNHDA, CDR2 SQIVND (reference sequence). The CDR3 consists of 15 residues. CDR3 bases: TGTGCCAGTAGTATTTTGCGGTCGTATTTAGATGAGCAGTTCTTC. Encoded protein: CASSILRSYLDEQFF.

The rearrangement uses TRBV5-1 and TRBJ2-5; 14 bases line up with TRBD2. The ends lost 2 bases at V and 4 bases at J; junction bases unmatched: 4. CDR3 length equals 16 residues. Per germline, CDR1 SGHRS and CDR2 YFSETQ. The CDR3 protein is CASSFGTSGSRETQYF. The CDR3 DNA follows: TGCGCCAGCAGCTTTGGGACTAGCGGGAGTAGAGAGACCCAGTACTTC.

This clonotype was seen a handful of times. V usage is TRBV18 and J usage is TRBJ2-2; D remains unclear. This CDR3 has 16 residues. The V gene lost 0 bases and the J gene lost 0 bases, with 8 bases spanning the gap. Germline CDR1 is KGHSH and CDR2 is LQKENI. CDR3 nucleotides: TGTGCCAGCTCACCACCTCTCCTGGCGAACACCGGGGAGCTGTTTTTT. It specifies CASSPPLLANTGELFF. The variable domain in full, completed from reference TRBV18 and TRBJ2-2, reads NAGVMQNPRHLVRRRGQEARLRCSPMKGHSHVYWYRQLPEEGLKFMVYLQKENIIDESGMPKERFSAEFPKEGPSILRIQQVVRGDSAAYFCASSPPLLANTGELFFGEGSRLTVL.

CDR3 nucleotide sequence: TGTGCCAGCACCCTACGAGGGGGTCTTAACTATGGCTACACCTTC. Amino acid sequence: CASTLRGGLNYGYTF. The rearrangement uses TRBV2 and TRBJ1-2; weak D call: TRBD1 (6 bases). The germline V gene encodes CDR1 SNHLY and CDR2 FYNNEI. The CDR3 has 15 residues. Trimming pared 7 bases from V and 1 base from J, leaving 16 bases between.

The sample holds a few counts of this clonotype. This chain joins TRBV3-1 and TRBJ1-4; D not resolved. V was cut by 2 bases and J by 3 bases, with 10 bases left in between. The germline gives CDR1 LGHDT, CDR2 YNNKEL (reference sequence). The CDR3 is made up of 15 amino acids. The CDR3 coding sequence is TGTGCCAGCAGCCAACCCGTTGCGGCTAATGAAAAACTGTTTTTT. Translation gives CASSQPVAANEKLFF.

This sequence joins TRBV7-8 and TRBJ2-1; D possibly corresponds to TRBD2 (7 bases). V was shortened by 5 bases and J by 8 bases, with 13 bases between the two germline ends. This CDR3 contains 13 residues. CDR1 and CDR2 from the germline V gene are SGHVS and FQNEAQ. The CDR3 is CASSLRGAYEQFF. CDR3 coding DNA: TGTGCCAGCAGCCTCCGGGGGGCGTATGAGCAGTTCTTC.

The chain employs TRBV24-1 and TRBJ1-5; D is perhaps TRBD1 (5 bases). CDR1 and CDR2 from the germline V gene are KGHDR and SFDVKD. The CDR3 is made up of 14 amino acids. The V end lost 4 bases, the J end lost 2 bases, and 8 bases lay between the germline ends. DNA of the CDR3: TGTGCCACCAGTGAAAGGGGCCGCAATCAGCCCCAGCATTTT. It specifies CATSERGRNQPQHF.

V and J are TRBV7-9 and TRBJ2-2, with TRBD2 as a possible D gene (6 bases). The CDR3 spans 14 residues. The germline CDR1 and CDR2 sequences are SEHNR and FQNEAQ (reference sequence). The V and J ends lost 4 bases and 2 bases respectively, with 8 bases between them. The CDR3 nucleotides read TGTGCCAGCAGCTGGACTACCAACACCGGGGAGCTGTTTTTT. Translated: CASSWTTNTGELFF.

The chain has TRBV3-1 and TRBJ2-1; D remains ambiguous. This CDR3 contains 11 residues. From germline, CDR1 is LGHDT and CDR2 YNNKEL (reference sequence). The V end lost 5 bases, the J end lost 8 bases, and 7 bases lay between the germline ends. In nucleotides, the CDR3 is TGTGCCAGCAGCTTCAAGTATGAGCAGTTCTTC. It encodes CASSFKYEQFF.

This clonotype has at least ten counts. The V gene is TRBV7-2, the J gene TRBJ2-2; a possible D gene is TRBD2 (5 bases). Looked up from germline, CDR1 is SGHTA and CDR2 is FQGNSA. CDR3 length: 15 residues. Trimming took 0 bases from V and 5 from J, leaving 10 bases between them. The CDR3 bases are TGTGCCAGCAGCTTAGCGGGAGTACGGACCGGGGAGCTGTTTTTT. Encoded protein: CASSLAGVRTGELFF.

This clonotype was detected only once. The chain employs TRBV7-9 and TRBJ1-5; maybe TRBD1 (5 bases). The length of the CDR3 is 16 residues. V lost 1 base and J lost 0, with 10 bases in between. The germline CDR1 and CDR2 sequences are SEHNR and FQNEAQ (reference sequence). CDR3 residues: CASSLGSGNSNQPQHF. The CDR3, as DNA: TGTGCCAGCAGCTTAGGGTCAGGGAATAGCAATCAGCCCCAGCATTTT.

The V and J genes are TRBV5-8 and TRBJ1-4; D might be TRBD1 (5 bases). Germline V gene sequence: CDR1 SGHTS, CDR2 YDEGEE. This CDR3 comprises 13 residues. The ends were cut back, 4 bases at V and 10 bases at J, with 14 bases in the middle. CDR3 nucleotides: TGTGCCAGCAGCGTAGACAGAGCGGCAAAACTGTTTTTT. Translating it yields CASSVDRAAKLFF. Full variable domain (missing parts from reference TRBV5-8 and TRBJ1-4): EAGVTQSPTHLIKTRGQQATLRCSPISGHTSVYWYQQALGLGLQFLLWYDEGEERNRGNFPPRFSGRQFPNYSSELNVNALELEDSALYLCASSVDRAAKLFFGSGTQLSVL.

There are a few counts of this clonotype. The chain carries TRBV5-1 and TRBJ2-7; no clear D. The CDR3 length is 14 residues. Germline-derived CDR1 and CDR2 are SGHRS and YFSETQ. V was clipped by 0 bases and J by 4 bases, with 11 bases between them. CDR3 nucleotides: TGCGCCAGCAGCTTGGGGCTAGTTTGGTACGAGCAGTACTTC. This codes for CASSLGLVWYEQYF.

The rearrangement joins TRBV15 to TRBJ2-1; 10 bases align to TRBD1. Trimming cost V 3 bases and J 7 bases; bases outside gene matches: 6. Germline CDR1 reads LNHNV; CDR2 reads YYDKDF (reference sequence). The CDR3 contains 15 residues. CDR3 protein: CATSRDRGGGNEQFF. For the CDR3, the DNA is TGTGCCACCAGCAGGGACAGGGGGGGTGGGAATGAGCAGTTCTTC.

This clonotype has at least ten counts. The genes are TRBV7-8 and TRBJ2-5; D is perhaps TRBD1 or TRBD2 (5 bases each). Germline CDR1 is SGHVS and CDR2 is FQNEAQ. The V end lost 2 bases, the J end lost 13 bases, and 17 bases lay between the germline ends. CDR3 length equals 13 residues. The chain's CDR3 is CASSLLRDAAPYF. DNA of the CDR3: TGTGCCAGCAGCTTACTTCGGGACGCGGCCCCGTACTTC.

The V gene is TRBV7-2, the J gene TRBJ2-1, with 11 nucleotides matching TRBD2. The CDR3 runs to 18 residues. Looked up from germline, CDR1 is SGHTA and CDR2 is FQGNSA. The ends lost 1 base at V and 3 bases at J; junction bases unmatched: 8. The CDR3, as DNA: TGTGCCAGCAGCTTAGAGTTTACTAGCGGGAGTATCTACAATGAGCAGTTCTTC. Translation: CASSLEFTSGSIYNEQFF.

The chain joins TRBV20-1 to TRBJ1-2; a weak D match, TRBD1 (6 bases). V gave up 0 bases and J gave up 2 bases, with 13 bases separating them. Germline loops: CDR1 DFQATT, CDR2 SNEGSKA (reference sequence). CDR3 length equals 15 residues. The CDR3 sequence: CSARERGHRNYGYTF. For the CDR3, the DNA is TGCAGTGCTAGAGAGCGGGGACATAGAAACTATGGCTACACCTTC.

This clonotype came up a few times. V usage is TRBV12-3 or TRBV12-4 and J usage is TRBJ2-2, with D possibly matching TRBD2 (6 bases). V dropped 4 bases and J dropped 7 bases, with 19 bases sitting between them. This CDR3 is built from 16 residues. The CDR3 DNA reads as TGTGCCAGCAGTTGGACGGCCCCGGGGGTTGGCGGGGAGCTGTTTTTT. It is translated as CASSWTAPGVGGELFF.

The V gene is TRBV19, the J gene TRBJ1-1; D gene uncertain. The CDR3 contains 15 residues. CDR1 and CDR2 (germline): LNHDA, SQIVND (reference sequence). V lost 3 bases and J 3 bases, leaving 14 bases between the germline ends. CDR3 coding DNA: TGTGCCAGTAGTATTTGGTGGCCCGGGGACACTGAAGCTTTCTTT. Translating it yields CASSIWWPGDTEAFF.

This chain links TRBV5-4 with TRBJ1-2, with a tentative D call TRBD1 (6 bases). Germline assignment: CDR1 SGHNT and CDR2 YYREEE (reference sequence). This CDR3 comprises 12 residues. Trimming pared 2 bases from V and 10 bases from J, leaving 12 bases between. The CDR3 reads CASSLIQGDYTF. CDR3 nucleotides: TGTGCCAGCAGCTTAATACAGGGTGACTACACCTTC.

The chain couples TRBV12-3 or TRBV12-4 to TRBJ1-1, with a possible D match to TRBD1 (6 bases). This CDR3 is 13 amino acids long. V lost 3 bases and J 4 bases, leaving 9 bases between the germline ends. The CDR3, as DNA: TGTGCCAGCAGTTTGACAGGTCCCACTGAAGCTTTCTTT. Translating it yields CASSLTGPTEAFF.

The chain employs TRBV7-2 and TRBJ2-7, with 7 positions matching TRBD1. CDR3 size: 14 residues. The germline CDR1 and CDR2 sequences are SGHTA and FQGNSA. V was pared by 2 bases and J by 7 bases, with 8 bases of the junction left unmatched. The CDR3 bases are TGTGCCAGCAGCTTAACCACAGGGGTAGGGGAGCAGTACTTC. Its protein product is CASSLTTGVGEQYF.

The CDR3 DNA reads TGTGCCAGCAGCCACTACAGGGGCAACGAGCAGTACTTC. Protein product: CASSHYRGNEQYF. The chain employs TRBV3-1 and TRBJ2-7; 7 bases line up with TRBD1. Germline V gives CDR1 LGHDT, CDR2 YNNKEL (reference sequence). The CDR3 has 13 residues. Trimming removed 3 bases from V and 5 bases from J; junction bases left unmatched: 4.

This clonotype was picked up a small number of times. CDR3 protein: CASSLLGGRAGEQFF. The CDR3 bases are TGTGCCAGCAGCTTATTGGGCGGGAGGGCCGGTGAGCAGTTCTTC. The chain couples TRBV7-3 to TRBJ2-1; 9 positions match TRBD2. V was pared by 2 bases and J by 9 bases, with 8 bases of the junction left unmatched. The length of the CDR3 is 15 residues. Looked up from germline, CDR1 is SGHTA and CDR2 is FQGTGA.